These 5 T cell receptor beta chains originate from one sample sequenced in a study of blood T cell repertoires in COVID-19. Generated by immunoSEQ multiplex PCR, the TCRdb table keeps only in-frame clones and is missing some. The sample gives 300,000 to 400,000 clones, 85% to 90% of which show up once; around 7.9% is in the top ten. The sample comprised peripheral blood. These receptors all stem from a woman in her 70s with COVID-19, enrolled during active disease.

V gene TRBV18 combines with J gene TRBJ2-7, with 8 bases fitting TRBD1. The CDR3 is 14 amino acids. The J segment lost 3 bases and the V segment lost 3 bases, leaving 4 bases of the junction unmatched. The germline CDR1 and CDR2 sequences are KGHSH and LQKENI. The CDR3 coding sequence is TGTGCCAGCTCACCGACAGGGGACAGCTACGAGCAGTACTTC. Amino acid sequence: CASSPTGDSYEQYF.

This chain links TRBV27 with TRBJ1-2; tentatively, D is TRBD1 (6 bases). In germline, CDR1 is MNHEY, CDR2 SMNVEV (reference sequence). The CDR3 has 16 amino acids. V shed 4 bases and J shed 2 bases, with 17 bases lying between them. The CDR3 spells CASSSTADRVNYGYTF. The CDR3 DNA reads as TGTGCCAGCAGTTCTACAGCGGACAGAGTCAACTATGGCTACACCTTC.

The gene calls are TRBV9 and TRBJ2-3; 12 bases line up with TRBD2. Unmatched junction bases numbered 5, after V lost 3 bases and J lost 15 bases. The CDR3 loop spans 12 amino acids. Germline V lookup: CDR1 SGDLS, CDR2 YYNGEE. The CDR3 loop is CASSGLAGGQYF. For the CDR3, the DNA is TGTGCCAGCAGCGGTCTAGCGGGGGGGCAATATTTT.

This chain uses TRBV4-1 with TRBJ2-5; 10 bases map to TRBD2. Germline CDR1 and CDR2: MGHRA and YSYEKL. V lost 1 base to trimming and J lost 2 bases; unmatched junction nucleotides: 4. The CDR3 spans 16 residues. In nucleotides, the CDR3 is TGCGCCAGCAGCCAAGCAGCAGCGGGGGGGCAAGAGACCCAGTACTTC. Translating it yields CASSQAAAGGQETQYF.

This clone was observed a few times. V gene TRBV12-1 combines with J gene TRBJ2-7; no check of the table's D call, TRBD1, against the DNA was made. TRBV12-1 constitutes a pseudogene. The CDR3 loop spans 16 amino acids. The CDR3 DNA reads as TGTGCCAGCAGCACCGTCGGACAGGGGGAGACCTACGAGCAGTACTTC. Translation gives CASSTVGQGETYEQYF.